This entry lists 12 T cell receptor beta chains sequenced from one sample in a study of blood T cell repertoires in COVID-19. TCRdb's copy holds only in-frame clones and misses some; the assay was immunoSEQ multiplex PCR. This table holds around 170,000 clones, 83% found once. What was sequenced was peripheral blood. The receptors come from a middle-aged woman with acute or convalescent COVID-19.

The chain is built from TRBV5-1 and TRBJ2-7, with 8 bases identical to TRBD1. J lost 2 bases, V lost 3 bases, and 10 bases had no gene match. CDR1 is SGHRS, CDR2 YFSETQ, per germline. The CDR3 runs 16 residues. CDR3 loop: CASSSHGTGATYEQYF. The CDR3 DNA reads TGCGCCAGCAGCTCGCACGGGACAGGAGCCACCTACGAGCAGTACTTC.

This clone showed up just once. The DNA for the CDR3 is TGTGCCAGCAGCGACCGGGGGTTTGGGAGACCAGAAGCTTTCTTT. This encodes CASSDRGFGRPEAFF. The chain recombines TRBV27 with TRBJ1-1; D may be TRBD1 (5 bases). Germline V gene data show CDR1 as MNHEY and CDR2 as SMNVEV (reference sequence). This CDR3 has 15 amino acids. Trimming pared 6 bases from V and 8 bases from J, leaving 22 bases between.

This chain links TRBV19 with TRBJ2-3; the match to TRBD2 covers 10 bases. V shed 5 bases and J 0 bases; nucleotides not matched to a gene: 2. Germline CDR1 reads LNHDA; CDR2 reads SQIVND (reference sequence). The CDR3 sequence is 15 residues long. The CDR3: CASSVLAGSTDTQYF. The CDR3 bases are TGTGCCAGTAGTGTACTAGCGGGGAGCACAGATACGCAGTATTTT.

This clone was counted only a few times. The rearrangement links TRBV4-1 to TRBJ1-2; D remains ambiguous. The CDR3 has 14 amino acids. Trimming took off 4 bases at V and 8 bases at J, with 17 bases between the two ends. In germline, CDR1 is MGHRA, CDR2 YSYEKL. Here the CDR3 DNA reads TGCGCCAGCAGCCTTCGTACTATAGACGACGGCTACACCTTC. Its translation is CASSLRTIDDGYTF.

DNA for the CDR3: TGTGCCAGCAGACGTGACAGGGGGCCTTACGGCTACACCTTC. Its protein is CASRRDRGPYGYTF. The rearrangement joins TRBV27 to TRBJ1-2; 10 bases map to TRBD1. The germline CDR1 and CDR2 sequences are MNHEY and SMNVEV (reference sequence). This CDR3 spans 14 amino acids. V shed 6 bases and J 8 bases; nucleotides not matched to a gene: 9.

The V call is TRBV2, the J call TRBJ2-2; D may be TRBD1 (6 bases). The CDR3 is made up of 11 amino acids. Trimming took off 6 bases at V and 7 bases at J, with 6 bases between the two ends. Germline CDR1 and CDR2: SNHLY and FYNNEI. This CDR3 is CASRGGGELFF. As DNA, the CDR3 is TGTGCCAGCAGAGGGGGCGGGGAGCTGTTTTTT. Combining the CDR3 with reference TRBV2 and TRBJ2-2 gives the whole variable domain EPEVTQTPSHQVTQMGQEVILRCVPISNHLYFYWYRQILGQKVEFLVSFYNNEISEKSEIFDDQFSVERPDGSNFTLKIRSTKLEDSAMYFCASRGGGELFFGEGSRLTVL.

The chain links TRBV5-4 to TRBJ1-5; D gene ambiguous. Trimming stripped 4 bases from V and 7 bases from J, with 15 bases between. In germline, CDR1 is SGHNT, CDR2 YYREEE (reference sequence). The CDR3 length is 14 residues. The CDR3 coding sequence is TGTGCCAGCAGCCCGGGGATTGGAGGGCAGCCCCAGCATTTT. This translates into CASSPGIGGQPQHF.

This rearrangement joins TRBV28 to TRBJ1-5, with TRBD1 matching 8 bases. The CDR3 has 12 residues. The germline gives CDR1 MDHEN, CDR2 SYDVKM. V was clipped by 8 bases and J by 5 bases; unmatched bases: 2. The CDR3 sequence: CASGTGHQPQHF. The CDR3 region has the DNA TGTGCCAGCGGGACAGGACATCAGCCCCAGCATTTT. The full variable domain, its missing parts supplied by reference TRBV28 and TRBJ1-5, is DVKVTQSSRYLVKRTGEKVFLECVQDMDHENMFWYRQDPGLGLRLIYFSYDVKMKEKGDIPEGYSVSREKKERFSLILESASTNQTSMYLCASGTGHQPQHFGDGTRLSIL.

This clone was seen at least ten times. The chain joins TRBV19 to TRBJ1-1, with D hard to call. V was cut by 3 bases and J by 1 base, with 9 bases left in between. The CDR3 consists of 14 residues. Germline V gives CDR1 LNHDA, CDR2 SQIVND (reference sequence). The CDR3 nucleotides are TGTGCCAGTAGTATTACACTAGGGAACACTGAAGCTTTCTTT. This translates into CASSITLGNTEAFF.

This clone was recorded only once. This chain joins TRBV15 and TRBJ1-2, with D possibly being TRBD1 (5 bases). Trimming took 1 base from V and 6 from J, leaving 15 bases between them. CDR1 and CDR2 from the germline V gene are LNHNV and YYDKDF (reference sequence). CDR3 length equals 15 residues. The CDR3 DNA reads as TGTGCCACCAGCAGAGGTGACAGACAAAACGATGGCTACACCTTC. Translated: CATSRGDRQNDGYTF.

The V and J genes are TRBV28 and TRBJ2-1, with 8 nucleotides matching TRBD2. The germline V gene encodes CDR1 MDHEN and CDR2 SYDVKM. The V and J ends lost 3 bases and 7 bases, in that order; junction bases with no gene match: 2. The CDR3 has 13 residues. This chain's CDR3 is CASSFSGRNEQFF. The CDR3 DNA reads as TGTGCCAGCAGTTTCAGCGGGAGAAATGAGCAGTTCTTC.

The J gene is TRBJ2-2, the V gene TRBV27, with TRBD2 identical over 8 bases. The CDR3 is made up of 16 amino acids. Per the germline V gene, CDR1 is MNHEY and CDR2 is SMNVEV (reference sequence). V shed 1 base and J 7 bases; nucleotides not matched to a gene: 8. CDR3 coding DNA: TGTGCCAGCAGTTTATACAGCGGGGGAGCAATCGGGGAGCTGTTTTTT. Protein product: CASSLYSGGAIGELFF.